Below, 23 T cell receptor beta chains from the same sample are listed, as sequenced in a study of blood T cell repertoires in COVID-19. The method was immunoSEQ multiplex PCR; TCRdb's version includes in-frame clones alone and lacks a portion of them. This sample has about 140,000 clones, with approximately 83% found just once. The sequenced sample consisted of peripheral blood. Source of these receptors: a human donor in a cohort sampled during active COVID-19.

DNA for the CDR3: TGTGCCAGCAGCTCTCGACAGGCGGCTGGCTACACCTTC. Amino acids: CASSSRQAAGYTF. This sequence joins TRBV11-1 and TRBJ1-2; D is possibly TRBD1 (6 bases). There are 13 residues in the CDR3. Germline assignment: CDR1 SGHAT and CDR2 FQDESV (reference sequence). V gave up 4 bases and J gave up 7 bases, with 13 bases separating them.

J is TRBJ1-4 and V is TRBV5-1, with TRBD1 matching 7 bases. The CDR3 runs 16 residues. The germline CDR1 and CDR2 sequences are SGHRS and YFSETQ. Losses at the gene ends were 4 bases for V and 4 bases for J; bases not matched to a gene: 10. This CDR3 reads CASSPTEGAINEKLFF. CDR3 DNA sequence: TGCGCCAGCAGCCCCACCGAGGGGGCTATTAATGAAAAACTGTTTTTT.

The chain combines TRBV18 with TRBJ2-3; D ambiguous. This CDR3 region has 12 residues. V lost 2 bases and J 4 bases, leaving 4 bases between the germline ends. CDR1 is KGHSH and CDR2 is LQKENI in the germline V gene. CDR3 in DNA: TGTGCCAGCTCACCAGGAGCAGATACGCAGTATTTT. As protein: CASSPGADTQYF.

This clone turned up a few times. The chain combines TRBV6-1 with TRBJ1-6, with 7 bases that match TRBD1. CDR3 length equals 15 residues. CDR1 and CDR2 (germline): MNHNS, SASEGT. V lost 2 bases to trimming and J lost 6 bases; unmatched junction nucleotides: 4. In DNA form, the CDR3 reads TGTGCCAGCAGTGAATTAAGACAGGGTAATTCACCCCTCCACTTT. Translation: CASSELRQGNSPLHF.

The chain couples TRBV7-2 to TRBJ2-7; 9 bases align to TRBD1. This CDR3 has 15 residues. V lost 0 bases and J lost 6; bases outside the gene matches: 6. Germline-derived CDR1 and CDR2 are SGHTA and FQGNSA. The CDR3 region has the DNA TGTGCCAGCAGCTTAGCGCCTAAGACAGGGGGCGAGCAGTACTTC. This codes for CASSLAPKTGGEQYF.

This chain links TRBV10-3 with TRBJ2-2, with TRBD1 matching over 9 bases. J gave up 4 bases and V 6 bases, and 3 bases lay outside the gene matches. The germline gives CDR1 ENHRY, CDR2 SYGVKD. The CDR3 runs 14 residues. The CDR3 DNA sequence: TGTGCCATCAGCGGACAGGGGTTCACCGGGGAGCTGTTTTTT. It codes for CAISGQGFTGELFF.

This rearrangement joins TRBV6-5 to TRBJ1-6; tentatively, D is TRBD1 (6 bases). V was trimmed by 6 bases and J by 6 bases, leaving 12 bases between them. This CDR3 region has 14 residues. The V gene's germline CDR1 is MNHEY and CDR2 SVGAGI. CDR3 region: CASSRTEPNSPLHF. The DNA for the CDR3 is TGTGCCAGCAGCCGGACAGAACCTAATTCACCCCTCCACTTT.

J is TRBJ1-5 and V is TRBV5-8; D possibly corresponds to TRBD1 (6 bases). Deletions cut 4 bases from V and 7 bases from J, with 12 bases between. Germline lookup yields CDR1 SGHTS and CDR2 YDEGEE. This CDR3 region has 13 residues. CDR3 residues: CASSRTGLQPQHF. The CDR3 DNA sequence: TGTGCCAGCAGCCGAACAGGGCTCCAGCCCCAGCATTTT.

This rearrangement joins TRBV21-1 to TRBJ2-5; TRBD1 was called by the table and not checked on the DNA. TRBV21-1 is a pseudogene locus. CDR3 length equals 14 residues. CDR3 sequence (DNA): TGTGCCAGCAGCCTTCACAGGGGGCATGAGACCCAGTACTTC. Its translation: CASSLHRGHETQYF.

The CDR3 protein is CASSIDQPQHF. The CDR3 nucleotides are TGTGCCAGCAGTATCGATCAGCCCCAGCATTTT. The chain uses TRBV11-3 and TRBJ1-5; no clear D gene. In germline, CDR1 is SGHNT, CDR2 YENEEA. The CDR3 consists of 11 residues. Trimming removed 6 bases at V and 5 bases at J, with 5 bases between.

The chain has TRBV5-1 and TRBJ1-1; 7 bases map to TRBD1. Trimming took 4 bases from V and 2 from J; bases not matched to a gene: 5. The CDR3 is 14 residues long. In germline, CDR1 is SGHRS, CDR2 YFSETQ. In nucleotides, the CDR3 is TGCGCCAGCAGCACGGACAGGATCAACACTGAAGCTTTCTTT. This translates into CASSTDRINTEAFF.

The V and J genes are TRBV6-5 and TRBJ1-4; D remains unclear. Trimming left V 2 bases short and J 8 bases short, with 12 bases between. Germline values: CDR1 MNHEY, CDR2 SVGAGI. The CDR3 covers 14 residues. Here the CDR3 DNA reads TGTGCCAGCAGTTACGAGGGAGGTCGGGAAAAACTGTTTTTT. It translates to CASSYEGGREKLFF.

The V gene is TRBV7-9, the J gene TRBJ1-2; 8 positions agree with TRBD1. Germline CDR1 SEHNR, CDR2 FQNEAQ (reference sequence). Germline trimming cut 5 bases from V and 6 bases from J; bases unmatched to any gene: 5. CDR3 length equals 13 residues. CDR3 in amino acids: CASSIRQGHGYTF. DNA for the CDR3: TGTGCCAGCAGCATAAGACAGGGGCATGGCTACACCTTC.

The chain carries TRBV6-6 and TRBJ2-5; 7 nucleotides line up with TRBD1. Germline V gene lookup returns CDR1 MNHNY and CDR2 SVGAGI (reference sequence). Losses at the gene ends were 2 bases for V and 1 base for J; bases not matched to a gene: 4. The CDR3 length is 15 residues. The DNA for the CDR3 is TGTGCCAGCAGTTACCTCAGGGGGTTCCAAGAGACCCAGTACTTC. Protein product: CASSYLRGFQETQYF.

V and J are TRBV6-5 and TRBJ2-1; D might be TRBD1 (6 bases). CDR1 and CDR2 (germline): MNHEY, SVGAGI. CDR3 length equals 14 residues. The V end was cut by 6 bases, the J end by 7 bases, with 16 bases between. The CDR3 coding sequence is TGTGCCAGCAGCATCACAGGGTCGGGGAATGAGCAGTTCTTC. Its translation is CASSITGSGNEQFF.

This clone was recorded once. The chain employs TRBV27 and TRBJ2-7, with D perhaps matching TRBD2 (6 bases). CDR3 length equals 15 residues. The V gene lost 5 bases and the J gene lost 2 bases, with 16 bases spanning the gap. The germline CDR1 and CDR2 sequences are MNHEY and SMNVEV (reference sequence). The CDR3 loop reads CASSAQGGRTYEQYF. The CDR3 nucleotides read TGTGCCAGCAGTGCCCAGGGTGGGAGGACCTACGAGCAGTACTTC.

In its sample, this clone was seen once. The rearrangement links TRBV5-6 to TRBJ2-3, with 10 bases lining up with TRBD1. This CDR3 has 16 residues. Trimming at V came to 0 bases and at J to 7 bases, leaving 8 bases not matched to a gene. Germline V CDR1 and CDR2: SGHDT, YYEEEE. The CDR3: CASSLAGGQGIYTQYF. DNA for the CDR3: TGTGCCAGCAGCTTGGCCGGGGGACAGGGGATATATACGCAGTATTTT.

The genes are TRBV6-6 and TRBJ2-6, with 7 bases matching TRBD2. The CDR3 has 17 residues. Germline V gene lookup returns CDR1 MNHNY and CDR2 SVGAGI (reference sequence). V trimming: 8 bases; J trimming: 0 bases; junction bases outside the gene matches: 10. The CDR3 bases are TGTGCCAGCGGTCTTGGCGGGGGAAGCTCTGGGGCCAACGTCCTGACTTTC. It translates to CASGLGGGSSGANVLTF.

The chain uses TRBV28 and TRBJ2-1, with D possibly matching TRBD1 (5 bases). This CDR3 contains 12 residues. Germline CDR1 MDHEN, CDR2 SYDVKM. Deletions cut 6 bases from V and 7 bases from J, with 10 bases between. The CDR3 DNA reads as TGTGCCAGCAGCGAAAGGGGAAATGAGCAGTTCTTC. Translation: CASSERGNEQFF.

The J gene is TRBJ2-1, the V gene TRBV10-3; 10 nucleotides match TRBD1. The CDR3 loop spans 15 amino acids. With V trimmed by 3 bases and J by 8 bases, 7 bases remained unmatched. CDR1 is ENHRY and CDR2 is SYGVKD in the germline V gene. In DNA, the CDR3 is TGTGCCATCAGTGACCGGACAGGGGGTTATGATGAGCAGTTCTTC. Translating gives CAISDRTGGYDEQFF.

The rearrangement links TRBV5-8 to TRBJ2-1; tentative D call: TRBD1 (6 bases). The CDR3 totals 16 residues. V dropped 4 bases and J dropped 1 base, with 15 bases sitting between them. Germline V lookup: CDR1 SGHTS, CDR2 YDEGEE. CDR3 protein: CASSLFGQISYNEQFF. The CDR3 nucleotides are TGTGCCAGCAGCCTGTTTGGACAGATTTCCTACAATGAGCAGTTCTTC.

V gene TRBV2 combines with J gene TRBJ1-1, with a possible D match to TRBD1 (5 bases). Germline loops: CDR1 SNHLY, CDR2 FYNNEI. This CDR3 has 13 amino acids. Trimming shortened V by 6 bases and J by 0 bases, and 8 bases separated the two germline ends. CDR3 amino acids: CASRGQLNTEAFF. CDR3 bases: TGTGCCAGCAGGGGGCAGTTGAACACTGAAGCTTTCTTT.

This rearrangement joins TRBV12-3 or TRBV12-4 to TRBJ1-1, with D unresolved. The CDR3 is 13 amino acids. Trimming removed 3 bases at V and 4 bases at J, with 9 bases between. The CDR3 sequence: CASSFRGGTEAFF. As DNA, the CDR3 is TGTGCCAGCAGTTTTCGGGGTGGCACTGAAGCTTTCTTT.